This T cell receptor (beta chain) derives from a study of T cells in women clearing cervical HPV infection. This CDR3 is 15 amino acids long. Remarks on this clone: The CDR3 is cut off 3 residues early in the read; its end comes from the germline J gene.

Sequencing used immunoSEQ multiplex PCR; TCRdb keeps in-frame clones, though not all of them. The sample's table shows tens of thousands of clones. The source of this sequence is a woman between 18 and 70 years old with a cervical HPV16 infection that either progressed to CIN3+ or cleared (not recorded which). V usage is TRBV12-3 or TRBV12-4 and J usage is TRBJ2-3, with D possibly TRBD2 on 5 matching bases. Sequenced: blood buffy coat. The sequenced part of the CDR3 DNA is TGTGCCAGCAAGGCAGGTGGGCGGATTACGGGGACG. Amino acid sequence: CASKAGGRITGT. The complete CDR3 protein is CASKAGGRITGTQYF.